The 5 T cell receptor beta chains listed next were all sequenced from one sample in a study of monozygotic twins with inflammatory bowel disease. TCRdb re-called the 5' RACE reads; one entry per CDR3 protein, DNA not given. The sample is made up of roughly 300,000 distinct CDR3 sequences, and the top ten hold 5.6% of it. Sequencing used blood. Every receptor here comes from a human donor with ulcerative colitis or Crohn's disease, or a healthy co-twin of an affected twin (not recorded which).

The V and J genes are TRBV5-4 and TRBJ2-7; TCRdb selects TRBD1, and the lack of DNA leaves this call unchecked. Looked up from germline, CDR1 is SGHNT and CDR2 is YYREEE (reference sequence). The CDR3 has 14 amino acids. The CDR3 sequence is CASSGRDSVYEQYF.

This sequence joins TRBV29-1 and TRBJ2-7; TCRdb's assignment of TRBD2 cannot be checked, as there is no DNA. The germline V gene encodes CDR1 SQVTM and CDR2 ANQGSEA. This CDR3 region has 13 residues. CDR3 residues: CSPGRQSTYEQYF.

The chain carries TRBV6-2 or TRBV6-3 and TRBJ1-5; TCRdb's D call, TRBD1, is unchecked because there is no DNA. The CDR3 contains 17 residues. Per the germline V gene, CDR1 is MNHEY and CDR2 is SVGEGT. CDR3 protein: CASSYSPRTGTNQPQHF.

The chain combines TRBV20-1 with TRBJ2-2. CDR3 size: 12 residues. Germline lookup yields CDR1 DFQATT and CDR2 SNEGSKA (reference sequence). CDR3 in amino acids: CSAGENTGELFF.

CDR3 region: CASSYEFGETQYF. The chain employs TRBV6-5 and TRBJ2-5. Germline V gene data show CDR1 as MNHEY and CDR2 as SVGAGI. The CDR3 runs 13 residues.